This T cell receptor beta chain was captured in a study of blood T cells in healthy people across ages. Across the whole study: Capture by template switching was about one barcoded beta molecule per two T cells.

Trimming removed 6 bases at V and 0 bases at J, with 20 bases between. The CDR3 is 17 residues long. General study points: Because donor CMV status was unknown, expanded clonotype changes were possibly confounded. Higher naive T cell percentage went strongly together with higher TCR beta diversity. Roughly linear age-related decline in beta diversity appeared, significant by age approximately 41.

A note on this clonotype: Its antigen remains unidentified.

A second about 7 to 11 cycle PCR used barcoded and J-beta primers. A single record per CDR3 protein comes from TCRdb applying MiXCR to the 5' RACE reads. The data show approximately 400,000 distinct CDR3 sequences, with approximately 51% seen just once and 50% to 65% held by the top ten. The genes are TRBV12-3 or TRBV12-4 and TRBJ1-2; D is unclear. The sequence was obtained from a man in his sixties in good health. Sequencing was done on a sample of blood. The DNA for the CDR3 is TGTGCCAGCAGCACAACAAACGACGGAGCAGCTAACTATGGCTACACCTTC. As protein: CASSTTNDGAANYGYTF.